A selection of T cell receptor beta chains follows, all from one sample in a study of blood T cell repertoires in COVID-19. Clones were read by immunoSEQ multiplex PCR, and TCRdb kept only the in-frame ones, dropping some. The table has tens of thousands of clones, 75% to 90% seen once; the top ten hold 15% to 20%. What was sequenced was peripheral blood. The receptor set was obtained from a woman aged 60-70 years with COVID-19, enrolled during active disease. Each CDR3 is given with its conserved first and last residue. The order of the fields is clone size, D gene, J gene, V gene, CDR3 DNA, CDR3 protein. The D gene is left open where the match is weak. Size is stated for part of the rows, as once, few or many counts, or as a class when the clone is expanded.

clone size: NA
D gene: NA
J gene: TRBJ2-2
V gene: TRBV7-9
CDR3 DNA: TGTGCCAGCAGCTCCCAGGTTACGAACACCGGGGAGCTGTTTTTT
CDR3 protein: CASSSQVTNTGELFF

clone size: NA
D gene: NA
J gene: TRBJ1-6
V gene: TRBV7-8
CDR3 DNA: TGTGCCAGCAGCCTACTCCCACTCTCGAGCTCCTATAATTCACCCCTCCACTTT
CDR3 protein: CASSLLPLSSSYNSPLHF

clone size: NA
D gene: TRBD2
J gene: TRBJ2-2
V gene: TRBV12-5
CDR3 DNA: TGTGCTAGTGGTTTGCCCGGGGGGGATAAGTCCGGGGAGCTGTTTTTT
CDR3 protein: CASGLPGGDKSGELFF

clone size: once
D gene: TRBD1
J gene: TRBJ1-2
V gene: TRBV7-2
CDR3 DNA: TGTGCCAGCAGCTTAGGGGATAGTAAAGGGGGCCGCTATGGCTACACCTTC
CDR3 protein: CASSLGDSKGGRYGYTF

clone size: NA
D gene: NA
J gene: TRBJ2-3
V gene: TRBV19
CDR3 DNA: TGTGCCAGTAGGAGACAGGAACTAGCAGATACGCAGTATTTT
CDR3 protein: CASRRQELADTQYF

clone size: NA
D gene: TRBD2
J gene: TRBJ2-7
V gene: TRBV10-1
CDR3 DNA: TGCGCCAGCAGCCTTGGGACTAGCGGGATATCCGAGCAGTACTTC
CDR3 protein: CASSLGTSGISEQYF

clone size: NA
D gene: TRBD1
J gene: TRBJ1-2
V gene: TRBV2
CDR3 DNA: TGTGCCAGCAGTGAGCCGGGACAGAATTACTATGGCTACACCTTC
CDR3 protein: CASSEPGQNYYGYTF

clone size: NA
D gene: TRBD2
J gene: TRBJ2-1
V gene: TRBV4-2
CDR3 DNA: TGTGCCAGCACCCCAGGGACTAGCGTATCCAGCTCCTACAATGAGCAGTTCTTC
CDR3 protein: CASTPGTSVSSSYNEQFF

clone size: few
D gene: NA
J gene: TRBJ2-6
V gene: TRBV9
CDR3 DNA: TGTGCCAGCAGCCGGCTTACGACAGGGGCCAACGTCCTGACTTTC
CDR3 protein: CASSRLTTGANVLTF

clone size: NA
D gene: NA
J gene: TRBJ1-2
V gene: TRBV5-8
CDR3 DNA: TGTGCCAGCAGCGAACGACAGACCGCTAACTATGGCTACACCTTC
CDR3 protein: CASSERQTANYGYTF

clone size: NA
D gene: NA
J gene: TRBJ2-2
V gene: TRBV6-5
CDR3 DNA: TGTGCCAGCAGCGCCCGCGCGAACACCGGGGAGCTGTTTTTT
CDR3 protein: CASSARANTGELFF

clone size: NA
D gene: TRBD1
J gene: TRBJ2-7
V gene: TRBV15
CDR3 DNA: TGTGCCACCAGCAGAGATCGCGCCTGGGACAGGGTGGACGAGCAGTACTTC
CDR3 protein: CATSRDRAWDRVDEQYF

clone size: few
D gene: NA
J gene: TRBJ1-4
V gene: TRBV7-9
CDR3 DNA: TGTGCCAGCAGCTTAGGATCCCGCCGGGAACTGTTTTTT
CDR3 protein: CASSLGSRRELFF

clone size: NA
D gene: TRBD1
J gene: TRBJ2-1
V gene: TRBV28
CDR3 DNA: TGTGCCAGCAGAAAACAGGGGGCCCGATCCTACAATGAGCAGTTCTTC
CDR3 protein: CASRKQGARSYNEQFF

clone size: NA
D gene: TRBD1
J gene: TRBJ1-3
V gene: TRBV5-4
CDR3 DNA: TGTGCCAGCAGCCGTACAATCCGGGACAGTGGAAACACCATATATTTT
CDR3 protein: CASSRTIRDSGNTIYF

clone size: NA
D gene: NA
J gene: TRBJ1-2
V gene: TRBV19
CDR3 DNA: TGTGCCAGTAGTATCGAAAGTAGATACTATGGCTACACCTTC
CDR3 protein: CASSIESRYYGYTF

clone size: NA
D gene: NA
J gene: TRBJ1-6
V gene: TRBV21-1
CDR3 DNA: TGTGCCAGCAGCAAAAGGGGGGACAGCCTAGGGTCACCCCTCCACTTT
CDR3 protein: CASSKRGDSLGSPLHF

clone size: NA
D gene: NA
J gene: TRBJ1-1
V gene: TRBV28
CDR3 DNA: TGTGCCAGCCAGGATAACACGGGGGGGAACACTGAAGCTTTCTTT
CDR3 protein: CASQDNTGGNTEAFF

clone size: NA
D gene: NA
J gene: TRBJ1-5
V gene: TRBV5-1
CDR3 DNA: TGCGCCAGCAGCTTGGGTACAAACAATCAGCCCCAGCATTTT
CDR3 protein: CASSLGTNNQPQHF

clone size: NA
D gene: NA
J gene: TRBJ1-5
V gene: TRBV6-5
CDR3 DNA: TGTGCCAGCAGCCCGAGCCGGTATCAGCCCCAGCATTTT
CDR3 protein: CASSPSRYQPQHF

clone size: NA
D gene: NA
J gene: TRBJ2-5
V gene: TRBV6-5
CDR3 DNA: TGTGCCAGCAGTTACGAACAGGACCAAGAGACCCAGTACTTC
CDR3 protein: CASSYEQDQETQYF

clone size: NA
D gene: NA
J gene: TRBJ2-2
V gene: TRBV6-2/TRBV6-3
CDR3 DNA: TGTGCCAGCAGCCAGACACGGATAGAGAACACCGGGGAGCTGTTTTTT
CDR3 protein: CASSQTRIENTGELFF

clone size: NA
D gene: NA
J gene: TRBJ2-1
V gene: TRBV6-5
CDR3 DNA: TGTGCCAGCAGCCGAGGAGCGGAACTCTACAATGAGCAGTTCTTC
CDR3 protein: CASSRGAELYNEQFF

clone size: once
D gene: TRBD1
J gene: TRBJ2-7
V gene: TRBV7-2
CDR3 DNA: TGTGCCAGCAGCTTATCATCCGGGACAGGGGGCGAGCAGTACTTC
CDR3 protein: CASSLSSGTGGEQYF

clone size: NA
D gene: NA
J gene: TRBJ1-4
V gene: TRBV4-3
CDR3 DNA: TGCGCCAGCAGCCAAGATCAGGTACCCCCGACGACTAATGAAAAACTGTTTTTT
CDR3 protein: CASSQDQVPPTTNEKLFF

clone size: NA
D gene: TRBD1
J gene: TRBJ1-1
V gene: TRBV6-5
CDR3 DNA: TGTGCCGCTTCAGGGATTACAGGGGTTGAAGCTTTCTTT
CDR3 protein: CAASGITGVEAFF

clone size: NA
D gene: TRBD2
J gene: TRBJ2-5
V gene: TRBV9
CDR3 DNA: TGTGCCAGCAGCGCGGGACTAGCCCAAGAGACCCAGTACTTC
CDR3 protein: CASSAGLAQETQYF

clone size: NA
D gene: TRBD2
J gene: TRBJ2-3
V gene: TRBV6-5
CDR3 DNA: TGTGCCAGCAGTTACTGGACTAGCGGGAGAGGTGATACGCAGTATTTT
CDR3 protein: CASSYWTSGRGDTQYF

clone size: NA
D gene: TRBD1
J gene: TRBJ2-5
V gene: TRBV7-2
CDR3 DNA: TGTGCCAGCAGCTTAGCGATTCCCGGGACAGGGGGAACCCAGTACTTC
CDR3 protein: CASSLAIPGTGGTQYF

clone size: NA
D gene: NA
J gene: TRBJ2-7
V gene: TRBV6-5
CDR3 DNA: TGTGCCAGTTGGGAAATTGGGAGTAGGTACGAGCAGTACTTC
CDR3 protein: CASWEIGSRYEQYF

clone size: NA
D gene: TRBD2
J gene: TRBJ2-3
V gene: TRBV11-3
CDR3 DNA: TGTGCCAGCAGCCCTAGGACTAGCGGGGGCGCCAGCACAGATACGCAGTATTTT
CDR3 protein: CASSPRTSGGASTDTQYF

clone size: once
D gene: TRBD1
J gene: TRBJ1-2
V gene: TRBV24-1
CDR3 DNA: TGTGCCACCAGTGATCGTCGGGACAGGGGGTACTATGGCTACACCTTC
CDR3 protein: CATSDRRDRGYYGYTF

clone size: NA
D gene: NA
J gene: TRBJ2-1
V gene: TRBV18
CDR3 DNA: TGTGCCAGCTCTCGACAGTTAACAGGCTCCTACAATGAGCAGTTCTTC
CDR3 protein: CASSRQLTGSYNEQFF

clone size: NA
D gene: NA
J gene: TRBJ1-6
V gene: TRBV5-1
CDR3 DNA: TGCGCCAGCAGCATTCTTGGGGGGGATCTACGAGGCTCACCCCTCCACTTT
CDR3 protein: CASSILGGDLRGSPLHF

clone size: NA
D gene: NA
J gene: TRBJ1-4
V gene: TRBV5-8
CDR3 DNA: TGTGCCAGCAGCTCCTACGACAGGCTCGGTGAAAAACTGTTTTTT
CDR3 protein: CASSSYDRLGEKLFF

clone size: NA
D gene: TRBD2
J gene: TRBJ2-5
V gene: TRBV2
CDR3 DNA: TGTGCCACCTCTTTTAGCGGGACCGAGACCCAGTACTTC
CDR3 protein: CATSFSGTETQYF

clone size: NA
D gene: TRBD2
J gene: TRBJ2-1
V gene: TRBV18
CDR3 DNA: TGTGCCAGCTCACCATGGCGGGAGAGGTACAATGAGCAGTTCTTC
CDR3 protein: CASSPWRERYNEQFF

clone size: NA
D gene: NA
J gene: TRBJ1-4
V gene: TRBV6-6
CDR3 DNA: TGTGCCAGCAGTTTCTCCGGGAATGAAAAACTGTTTTTT
CDR3 protein: CASSFSGNEKLFF

clone size: NA
D gene: TRBD1
J gene: TRBJ2-5
V gene: TRBV4-3
CDR3 DNA: TGCGCCAGCAGCCGCACAGGGGGCCAAGAGACCCAGTACTTC
CDR3 protein: CASSRTGGQETQYF

clone size: NA
D gene: TRBD2
J gene: TRBJ2-1
V gene: TRBV15
CDR3 DNA: TGTGCCACCAGCGGGGGAGGGGTAAGTCCTCATCGGAATGAGCAGTTCTTC
CDR3 protein: CATSGGGVSPHRNEQFF

clone size: NA
D gene: TRBD1
J gene: TRBJ1-2
V gene: TRBV10-3
CDR3 DNA: TGTGCCATCAGTGGGACAGGGGACCGCTATGGCTACACCTTC
CDR3 protein: CAISGTGDRYGYTF

clone size: NA
D gene: TRBD1
J gene: TRBJ1-5
V gene: TRBV7-8
CDR3 DNA: TGTGCCAGCAGCACCTCACCGGGACAGGGAAATATACGCAATCAGCCCCAGCATTTT
CDR3 protein: CASSTSPGQGNIRNQPQHF

clone size: NA
D gene: TRBD2
J gene: TRBJ2-3
V gene: TRBV5-1
CDR3 DNA: TGCGCCAGCAGCCCATTTTCTAGCGGGAGCACAGATACGCAGTATTTT
CDR3 protein: CASSPFSSGSTDTQYF

clone size: NA
D gene: NA
J gene: TRBJ2-1
V gene: TRBV7-2
CDR3 DNA: TGTGCCAGCAGCTTTCGCGCGGGATTGTACAATGAGCAGTTCTTC
CDR3 protein: CASSFRAGLYNEQFF

clone size: NA
D gene: TRBD2
J gene: TRBJ2-5
V gene: TRBV29-1
CDR3 DNA: TGCAGCGTTGAGGGACTAGCGGTAGAGTACGAGACACAAGAGACCCAGTACTTC
CDR3 protein: CSVEGLAVEYETQETQYF

clone size: NA
D gene: NA
J gene: TRBJ2-6
V gene: TRBV7-2
CDR3 DNA: TGTGCCAGCAGCTTAGTTGCAGGCGGGTCTGGGGCCAACGTCCTGACTTTC
CDR3 protein: CASSLVAGGSGANVLTF

clone size: NA
D gene: TRBD1
J gene: TRBJ2-7
V gene: TRBV4-3
CDR3 DNA: TGCGCCAGCAGCCAAGGTCCAGGGGGAAGCTACGAGCAGTACTTC
CDR3 protein: CASSQGPGGSYEQYF

clone size: NA
D gene: NA
J gene: TRBJ2-6
V gene: TRBV7-2
CDR3 DNA: TGTGCCAGCACACGGACAGCGAATCTCAACGGGGCCAACGTCCTGACTTTC
CDR3 protein: CASTRTANLNGANVLTF

clone size: NA
D gene: NA
J gene: TRBJ2-7
V gene: TRBV7-2
CDR3 DNA: TGTGCCAGCAGCTTAGCCAAAACCTACGAGCAGTACTTC
CDR3 protein: CASSLAKTYEQYF

clone size: NA
D gene: TRBD2
J gene: TRBJ2-1
V gene: TRBV5-1
CDR3 DNA: TGCGCCAGCAGCCCCTGGACTAGCGGGTTCAATGAGCAGTTCTTC
CDR3 protein: CASSPWTSGFNEQFF

clone size: once
D gene: NA
J gene: TRBJ2-1
V gene: TRBV6-5
CDR3 DNA: TGTGCCAGCCGGTTAGCGGTGCTCTACAATGAGCAGTTCTTC
CDR3 protein: CASRLAVLYNEQFF

clone size: once
D gene: TRBD1
J gene: TRBJ1-2
V gene: TRBV18
CDR3 DNA: TGTGCCAGCTCACCGGGACAGACCCCTAACTATGGCTACACCTTC
CDR3 protein: CASSPGQTPNYGYTF

clone size: NA
D gene: TRBD1
J gene: TRBJ1-2
V gene: TRBV6-4
CDR3 DNA: TGTGCCAGCAGCCCCCGGACAGGAGAGAACTATGGCTACACCTTC
CDR3 protein: CASSPRTGENYGYTF

clone size: NA
D gene: NA
J gene: TRBJ1-1
V gene: TRBV24-1
CDR3 DNA: TGTGCCACCAGTGGTTATTCAAGGGGGAACACTGAAGCTTTCTTT
CDR3 protein: CATSGYSRGNTEAFF

clone size: once
D gene: TRBD1
J gene: TRBJ1-5
V gene: TRBV6-4
CDR3 DNA: TGTGCCAGCAGTCCAGGGGGGAGCAATCAGCCCCAGCATTTT
CDR3 protein: CASSPGGSNQPQHF